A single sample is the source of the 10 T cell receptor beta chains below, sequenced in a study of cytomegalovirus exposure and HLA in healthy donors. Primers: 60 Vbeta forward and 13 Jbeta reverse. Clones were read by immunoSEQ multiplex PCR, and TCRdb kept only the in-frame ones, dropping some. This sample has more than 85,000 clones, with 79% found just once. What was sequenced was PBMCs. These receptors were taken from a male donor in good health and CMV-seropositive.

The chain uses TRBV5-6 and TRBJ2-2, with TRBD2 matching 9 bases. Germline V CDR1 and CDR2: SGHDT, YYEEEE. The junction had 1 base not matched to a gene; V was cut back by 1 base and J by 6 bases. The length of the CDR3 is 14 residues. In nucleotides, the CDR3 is TGTGCCAGCAGCTTGCCTAGCGGGGCCGGGGAGCTGTTTTTT. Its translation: CASSLPSGAGELFF. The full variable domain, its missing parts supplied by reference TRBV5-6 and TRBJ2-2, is DAGVTQSPTHLIKTRGQQVTLRCSPKSGHDTVSWYQQALGQGPQFIFQYYEEEERQRGNFPDRFSGHQFPNYSSELNVNALLLGDSALYLCASSLPSGAGELFFGEGSRLTVL.

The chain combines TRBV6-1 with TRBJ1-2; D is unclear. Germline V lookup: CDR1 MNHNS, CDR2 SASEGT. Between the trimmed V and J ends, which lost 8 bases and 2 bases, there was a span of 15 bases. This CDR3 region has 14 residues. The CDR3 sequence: CASLLSRGNYGYTF. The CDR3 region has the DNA TGTGCCAGCCTACTCTCCAGAGGGAACTATGGCTACACCTTC.

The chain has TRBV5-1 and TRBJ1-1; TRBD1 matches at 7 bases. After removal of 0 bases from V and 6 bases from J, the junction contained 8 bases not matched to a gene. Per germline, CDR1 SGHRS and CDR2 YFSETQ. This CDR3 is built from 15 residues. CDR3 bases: TGCGCCAGCAGCTTGGACAGGGGATCGGGCTCTGAAGCTTTCTTT. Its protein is CASSLDRGSGSEAFF.

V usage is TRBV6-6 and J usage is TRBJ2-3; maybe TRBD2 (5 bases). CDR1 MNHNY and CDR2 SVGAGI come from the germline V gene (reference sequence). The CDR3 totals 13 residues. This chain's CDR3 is CAAKRAGADTQYF. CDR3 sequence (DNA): TGTGCAGCGAAAAGGGCGGGTGCGGATACGCAGTATTTT.

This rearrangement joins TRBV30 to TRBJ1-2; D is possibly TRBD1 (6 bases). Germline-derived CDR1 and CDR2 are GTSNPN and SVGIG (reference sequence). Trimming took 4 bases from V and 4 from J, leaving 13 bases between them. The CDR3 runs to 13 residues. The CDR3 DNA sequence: TGTGCCTGGACGACAGGCCACCTCTATGGCTACACCTTC. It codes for CAWTTGHLYGYTF.

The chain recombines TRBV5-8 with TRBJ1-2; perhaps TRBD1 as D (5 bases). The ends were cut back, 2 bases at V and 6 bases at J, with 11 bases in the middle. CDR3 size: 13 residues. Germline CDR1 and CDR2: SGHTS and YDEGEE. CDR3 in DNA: TGTGCCAGCAGCTTACGACAGCTGCATGGCTACACCTTC. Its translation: CASSLRQLHGYTF. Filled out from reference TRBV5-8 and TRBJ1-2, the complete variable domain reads EAGVTQSPTHLIKTRGQQATLRCSPISGHTSVYWYQQALGLGLQFLLWYDEGEERNRGNFPPRFSGRQFPNYSSELNVNALELEDSALYLCASSLRQLHGYTFGSGTRLTVV.

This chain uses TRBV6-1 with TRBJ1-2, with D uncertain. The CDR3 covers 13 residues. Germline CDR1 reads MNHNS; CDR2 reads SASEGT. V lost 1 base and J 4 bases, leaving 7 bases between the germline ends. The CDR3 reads CASSEGWLYGYTF. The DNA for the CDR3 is TGTGCCAGCAGTGAAGGCTGGCTCTATGGCTACACCTTC.

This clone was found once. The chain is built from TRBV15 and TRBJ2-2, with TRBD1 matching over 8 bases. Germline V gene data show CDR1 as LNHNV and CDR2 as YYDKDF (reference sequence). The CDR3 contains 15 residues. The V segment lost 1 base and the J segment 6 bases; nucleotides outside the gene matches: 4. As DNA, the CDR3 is TGTGCCACCAGCAGAGCCGACAGGGGCGCCGGGGAGCTGTTTTTT. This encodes CATSRADRGAGELFF. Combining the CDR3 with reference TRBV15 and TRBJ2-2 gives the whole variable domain DAMVIQNPRYQVTQFGKPVTLSCSQTLNHNVMYWYQQKSSQAPKLLFHYYDKDFNNEADTPDNFQSRRPNTSFCFLDIRSPGLGDTAMYLCATSRADRGAGELFFGEGSRLTVL.

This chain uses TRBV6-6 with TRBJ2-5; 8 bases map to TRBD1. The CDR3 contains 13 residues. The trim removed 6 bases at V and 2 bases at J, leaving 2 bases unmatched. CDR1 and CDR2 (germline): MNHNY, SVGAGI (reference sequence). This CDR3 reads CASRGDRQETQYF. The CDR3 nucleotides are TGTGCCAGCAGAGGGGACAGGCAAGAGACCCAGTACTTC.

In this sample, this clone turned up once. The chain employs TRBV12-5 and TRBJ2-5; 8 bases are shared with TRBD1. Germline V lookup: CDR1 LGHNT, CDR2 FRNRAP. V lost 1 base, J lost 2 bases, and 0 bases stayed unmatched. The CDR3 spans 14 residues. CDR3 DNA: TGTGCTAGTGGTTTGGGACAGGGGCAAGAGACCCAGTACTTC. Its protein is CASGLGQGQETQYF.